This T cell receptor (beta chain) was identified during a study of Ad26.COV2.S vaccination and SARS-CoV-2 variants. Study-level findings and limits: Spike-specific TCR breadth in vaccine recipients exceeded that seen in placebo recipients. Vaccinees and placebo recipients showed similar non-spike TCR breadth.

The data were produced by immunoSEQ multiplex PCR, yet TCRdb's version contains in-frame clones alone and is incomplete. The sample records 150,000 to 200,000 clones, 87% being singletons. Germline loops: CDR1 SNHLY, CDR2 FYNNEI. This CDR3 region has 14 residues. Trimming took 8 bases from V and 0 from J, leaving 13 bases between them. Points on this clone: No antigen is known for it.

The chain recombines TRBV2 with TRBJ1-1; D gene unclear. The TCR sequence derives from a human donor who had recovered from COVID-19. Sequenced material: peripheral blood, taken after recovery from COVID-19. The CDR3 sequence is CASVVASMNTEAFF. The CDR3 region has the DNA TGTGCCAGCGTCGTTGCGTCGATGAACACTGAAGCTTTCTTT.